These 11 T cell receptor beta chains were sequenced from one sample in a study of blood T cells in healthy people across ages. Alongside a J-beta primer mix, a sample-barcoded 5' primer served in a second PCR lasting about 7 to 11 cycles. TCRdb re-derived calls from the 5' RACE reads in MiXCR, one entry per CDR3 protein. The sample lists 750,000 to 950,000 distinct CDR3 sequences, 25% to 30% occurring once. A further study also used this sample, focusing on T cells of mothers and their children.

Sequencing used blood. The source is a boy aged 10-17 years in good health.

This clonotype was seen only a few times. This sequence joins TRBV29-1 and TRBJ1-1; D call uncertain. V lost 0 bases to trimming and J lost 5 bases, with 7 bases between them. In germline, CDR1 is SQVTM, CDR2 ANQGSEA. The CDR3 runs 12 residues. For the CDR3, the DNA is TGCAGCGTTGAAGAACGGGAGACTGAAGCTTTCTTT. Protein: CSVEERETEAFF.

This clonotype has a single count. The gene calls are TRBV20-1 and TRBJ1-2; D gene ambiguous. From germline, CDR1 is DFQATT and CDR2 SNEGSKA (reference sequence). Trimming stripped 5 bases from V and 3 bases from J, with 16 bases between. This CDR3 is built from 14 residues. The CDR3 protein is CSAEDTDGHYGYTF. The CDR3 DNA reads TGCAGTGCTGAAGACACGGACGGACACTATGGCTACACCTTC.

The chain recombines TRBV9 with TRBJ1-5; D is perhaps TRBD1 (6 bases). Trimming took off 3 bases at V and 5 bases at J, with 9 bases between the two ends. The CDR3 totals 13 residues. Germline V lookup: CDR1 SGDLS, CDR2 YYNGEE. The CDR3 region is CASSAGVYQPQHF. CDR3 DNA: TGTGCCAGCAGCGCAGGGGTCTATCAGCCCCAGCATTTT.

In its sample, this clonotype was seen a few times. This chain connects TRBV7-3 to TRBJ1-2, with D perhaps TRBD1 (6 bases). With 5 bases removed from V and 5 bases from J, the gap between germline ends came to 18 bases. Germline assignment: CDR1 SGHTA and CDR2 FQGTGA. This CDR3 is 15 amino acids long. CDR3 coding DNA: TGTGCCAGCAGCCCAGACGGGGGCGCGGTATATGGCTACACCTTC. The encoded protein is CASSPDGGAVYGYTF.

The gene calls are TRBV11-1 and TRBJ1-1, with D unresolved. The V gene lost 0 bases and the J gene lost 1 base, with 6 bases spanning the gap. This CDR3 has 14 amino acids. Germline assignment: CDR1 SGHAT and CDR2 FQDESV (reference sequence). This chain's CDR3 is CASSLAVPNTEAFF. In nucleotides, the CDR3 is TGTGCCAGCAGCTTAGCGGTCCCGAACACTGAAGCTTTCTTT.

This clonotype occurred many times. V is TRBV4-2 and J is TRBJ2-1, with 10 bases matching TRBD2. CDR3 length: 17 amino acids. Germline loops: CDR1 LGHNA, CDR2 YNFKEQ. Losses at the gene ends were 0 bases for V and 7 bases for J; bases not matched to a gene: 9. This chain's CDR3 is CASSQDPSGGARNEQFF. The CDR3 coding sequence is TGTGCCAGCAGCCAAGATCCCAGCGGGGGGGCCCGAAATGAGCAGTTCTTC.

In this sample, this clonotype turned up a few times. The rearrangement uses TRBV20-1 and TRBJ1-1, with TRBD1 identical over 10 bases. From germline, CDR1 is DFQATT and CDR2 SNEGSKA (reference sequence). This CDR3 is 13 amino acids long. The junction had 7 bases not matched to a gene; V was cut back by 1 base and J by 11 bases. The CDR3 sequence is CSARGTGGTVAFF. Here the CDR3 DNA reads TGCAGTGCTAGAGGGACAGGGGGGACTGTGGCTTTCTTT.

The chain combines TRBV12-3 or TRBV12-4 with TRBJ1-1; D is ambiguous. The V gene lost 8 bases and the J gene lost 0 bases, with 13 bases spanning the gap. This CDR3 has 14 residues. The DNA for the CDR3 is TGTGCCAGCCGTCGCGACCGCATGAACACTGAAGCTTTCTTT. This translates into CASRRDRMNTEAFF.

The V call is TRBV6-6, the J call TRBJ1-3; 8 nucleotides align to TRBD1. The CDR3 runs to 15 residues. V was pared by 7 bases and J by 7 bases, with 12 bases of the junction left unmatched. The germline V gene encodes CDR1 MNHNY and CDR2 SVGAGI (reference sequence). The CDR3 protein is CASTQEAGGANTIYF. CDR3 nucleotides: TGTGCCAGCACCCAAGAGGCAGGGGGCGCGAACACCATATATTTT.

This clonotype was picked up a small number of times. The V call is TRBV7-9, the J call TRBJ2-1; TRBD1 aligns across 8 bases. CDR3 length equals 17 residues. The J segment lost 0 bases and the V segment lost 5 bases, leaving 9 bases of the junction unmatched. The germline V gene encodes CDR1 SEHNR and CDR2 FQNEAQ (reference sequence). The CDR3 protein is CASSQTKTGVSYNEQFF. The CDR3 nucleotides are TGTGCCAGCAGCCAAACCAAGACAGGGGTCTCCTACAATGAGCAGTTCTTC.

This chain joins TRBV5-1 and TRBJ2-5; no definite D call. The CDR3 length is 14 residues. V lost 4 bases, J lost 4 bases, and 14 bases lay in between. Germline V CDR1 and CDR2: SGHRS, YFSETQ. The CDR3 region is CASSQGLERETQYF. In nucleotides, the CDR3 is TGCGCCAGCAGCCAAGGGCTTGAGCGAGAGACCCAGTACTTC.